This T cell receptor (beta chain) was sequenced in a study of T-cell reconstitution after alpha-beta-depleted transplantation in children. For TCRbeta, the library was prepared with unique molecular identifiers. TCRdb re-called the PCR reads through MiXCR, storing one row per CDR3 protein. The data hold 200,000 to 250,000 distinct CDR3 sequences, with 20% to 30% observed a single time. The CDR3 is made up of 14 amino acids. In germline, CDR1 is SGHRS, CDR2 YFSETQ. V was trimmed by 1 base and J by 3 bases, leaving 10 bases between them. This specimen consisted of PBMCs, mostly from graft donor cells, obtained 360 days after TCRalphabeta/CD19-depleted stem cell transplant. The sequence came from a female patient between 2 and 15 years old who had a stem cell transplant for congenital amegakaryocytic thrombocytopenia, so the T cells may come from the graft donor. The chain uses TRBV5-1 and TRBJ1-1; D is undetermined. The DNA of the CDR3 is TGCGCCAGCAGCTTGCGGGGTGTAGACACTGAAGCTTTCTTT. This encodes CASSLRGVDTEAFF.